The 13 T cell receptor beta chains below come from one sample, sequenced in a study. TCRdb analysed the 5' RACE reads with MiXCR anew, one entry per CDR3 protein. The sample holds 45,000 to 70,000 distinct CDR3 sequences, around 28% seen once. The sample consisted of tumor-infiltrating memory CD4+ T cells sorted from the breast tumor. The subset was: memory CD4+ T cells, CD4+CD45RO+CD25-. The receptors stem from a female donor with breast cancer.

As concerns this clonotype: The CDR3 does not close with the conserved phenylalanine or tryptophan, likely indicating a read error. The chain links TRBV5-1 to TRBJ2-1; 9 bases are a match to TRBD2. The CDR3 spans 16 residues. The V segment lost 0 bases and the J segment 7 bases; nucleotides outside the gene matches: 8. From germline, CDR1 is SGHRS and CDR2 YFSETQ. Written as DNA, the CDR3 is TGCGCCAGCAGCTTGGACGCGGGAGGGCCGGGTAATGAGCAGTTCATC. Amino acid sequence: CASSLDAGGPGNEQFI.

The genes are TRBV19 and TRBJ1-5; D might be TRBD1 (6 bases). The germline CDR1 and CDR2 sequences are LNHDA and SQIVND (reference sequence). The CDR3 extends over 16 amino acids. V dropped 5 bases and J dropped 7 bases, with 21 bases sitting between them. The DNA for the CDR3 is TGTGCCAGTAGTCGCGTAACTCGGGGGGCGAACCAGCCCCAGCATTTT. Amino acid sequence: CASSRVTRGANQPQHF.

The chain is built from TRBV4-2 and TRBJ2-5; D gene uncertain. Trimming left V 0 bases short and J 1 base short, with 9 bases between. Germline assignment: CDR1 LGHNA and CDR2 YNFKEQ. The CDR3 has 15 residues. CDR3 sequence reads: CASSQDGLAQETQYF. Here the CDR3 DNA reads TGTGCCAGCAGCCAAGATGGCCTTGCCCAAGAGACCCAGTACTTC.

The J gene is TRBJ2-1, the V gene TRBV2; no firm D call. Germline assignment: CDR1 SNHLY and CDR2 FYNNEI. This CDR3 has 15 amino acids. V shed 4 bases and J shed 10 bases, with 20 bases lying between them. The CDR3 sequence: CASSARSRHTIEQFF. The CDR3 DNA follows: TGTGCCAGCAGTGCCAGATCGCGGCATACGATCGAGCAGTTCTTC.

This sequence joins TRBV12-5 and TRBJ1-5; the match to TRBD1 covers 7 bases. This CDR3 has 15 residues. V was pared by 4 bases and J by 2 bases, with 5 bases of the junction left unmatched. Germline CDR1 LGHNT, CDR2 FRNRAP. The CDR3 bases are TGTGCTAGTGGTTCAGCAGGGGGGGGCAATCAGCCCCAGCATTTT. Translation gives CASGSAGGGNQPQHF.

The rearrangement uses TRBV11-2 and TRBJ2-4, with TRBD1 matching 7 bases. This CDR3 has 14 residues. CDR1 is SGHAT and CDR2 is FQNNGV in the germline V gene. The ends lost 7 bases at V and 3 bases at J; junction bases unmatched: 6. CDR3 bases: TGTGCCAGCACCGCCGGGACAGACAAAAACATTCAGTACTTC. Translating gives CASTAGTDKNIQYF.

This clonotype has a handful of counts. The genes are TRBV28 and TRBJ1-2, with D unresolved. The CDR3 is made up of 13 amino acids. The V gene lost 4 bases and the J gene lost 9 bases, with 15 bases spanning the gap. In germline, CDR1 is MDHEN, CDR2 SYDVKM. DNA of the CDR3: TGTGCCAGCAGTTCTAAGGTTTCTAATTGCTACACCTTC. Protein: CASSSKVSNCYTF.

This clonotype showed up just a few times. The chain uses TRBV7-2 and TRBJ2-2, with 9 bases that match TRBD2. Trimming at V came to 2 bases and at J to 5 bases, leaving 9 bases not matched to a gene. From germline, CDR1 is SGHTA and CDR2 FQGNSA. The CDR3 loop spans 17 amino acids. CDR3 in DNA: TGTGCCAGCAGCTTAACGCCGGGACTAGCAAGGACCGGGGAGCTGTTTTTT. Translation gives CASSLTPGLARTGELFF.

This clonotype appeared many times. This chain uses TRBV7-2 with TRBJ2-1, with D tentatively TRBD1 (8 bases). From germline, CDR1 is SGHTA and CDR2 FQGNSA. V lost 5 bases and J lost 6, with 17 bases in between. CDR3 length: 15 residues. The CDR3 DNA reads TGTGCCAGCAGCCCCTCGGACAGGGAGGGCAATGAGCAGTTCTTC. Translated, it gives CASSPSDREGNEQFF.

V gene TRBV28 combines with J gene TRBJ1-1, with D possibly TRBD1 on 5 matching bases. The CDR3 is made up of 14 amino acids. V lost 8 bases to trimming and J lost 0 bases, with 13 bases between them. Germline lookup yields CDR1 MDHEN and CDR2 SYDVKM. Written as DNA, the CDR3 is TGTGCCAGCGGCATCACAGGAGTGAACACTGAAGCTTTCTTT. Protein sequence: CASGITGVNTEAFF.

This sequence joins TRBV6-2 or TRBV6-3 and TRBJ2-7, with 9 bases lining up with TRBD1. The CDR3 totals 13 residues. Per germline, CDR1 MNHEY and CDR2 SVGEGT. The junction had 10 bases not matched to a gene; V was cut back by 10 bases and J by 6 bases. CDR3 nucleotides: TGTGCCACCCGGGACAGGGACTTCGGCGAGCAGTACTTC. Protein: CATRDRDFGEQYF.

The chain has TRBV6-2 or TRBV6-3 and TRBJ2-3, with D tentatively TRBD1 or TRBD2 (5 bases each). The CDR3 is 12 residues long. V gave up 4 bases and J gave up 10 bases, with 12 bases separating them. Germline assignment: CDR1 MNHEY and CDR2 SVGEGT. CDR3: CASSWGIPPQYF. CDR3 DNA sequence: TGTGCCAGCAGTTGGGGGATTCCACCGCAGTATTTT.

Only a few counts were recorded for this clonotype. The V and J genes are TRBV3-1 and TRBJ1-1; no clear D gene. V was pared by 0 bases and J by 1 base, with 15 bases between. CDR1 is LGHDT and CDR2 is YNNKEL in the germline V gene (reference sequence). The CDR3 runs 17 residues. CDR3 protein: CASSQDDSDWGNTEAFF. DNA for the CDR3: TGTGCCAGCAGCCAAGATGATTCGGATTGGGGGAACACTGAAGCTTTCTTT. Combining the CDR3 with reference TRBV3-1 and TRBJ1-1 gives the whole variable domain DTAVSQTPKYLVTQMGNDKSIKCEQNLGHDTMYWYKQDSKKFLKIMFSYNNKELIINETVPNRFSPKSPDKAHLNLHINSLELGDSAVYFCASSQDDSDWGNTEAFFGQGTRLTVV.